This T cell receptor (beta chain) comes out of a study of a mutant IDH1 vaccine in newly diagnosed glioma. Study-level background: Vaccine dosing followed radiotherapy by 4-6 weeks, or accompanied temozolomide cycles. Most patients had received both radiotherapy and temozolomide, the prior options being radiotherapy, temozolomide, or both. Study-level results: Pseudoprogression seemed unlinked to shifts in top peripheral T cell clonotypes. Researchers report vaccine-induced immune responses in just under 95% of patients.

A word on this clone: Its matching antigen is unknown.

Produced via immunoSEQ multiplex PCR; TCRdb's table is partial and in-frame only. The data hold about 50,000 clones, with 85% to 95% observed a single time. The time point denotes: week 35, safety follow-up. What each vaccine dose contained was 300 ug of mutant IDH1 20-mer peptide, accompanied by topical imiquimod. Germline V lookup: CDR1 SGDLS, CDR2 YYNGEE. The CDR3 is 11 amino acids. Trimming stripped 3 bases from V and 9 bases from J, with 7 bases between. Sequences were derived from PBMCs, sampled from a glioma patient whose treatment included an IDH1 peptide vaccine. The clonotype comes from a man aged 45-65 years with glioma. The J gene is TRBJ2-1, the V gene TRBV9, with no clear D. CDR3 protein: CASSASIEQFF. For the CDR3, the DNA is TGTGCCAGCAGCGCTAGTATTGAGCAGTTCTTC.